This TCR beta chain was identified in a study of T-cell reconstitution after alpha-beta-depleted transplantation in children (dated by TCRdb to the mid-2010s). Background on the whole study: Using TCR repertoire profiling, the study quantitatively followed how T-cell immune reconstitution unfolded in children after TCRalphabeta/CD19-depleted allogeneic hematopoietic cell transplantation. What the work shows at the level of the full study, not this receptor alone: Over the following months the frequencies of hyperexpanded clones went down, and after one year T-cell counts and TCRbeta diversity were mostly credited to newly produced T cells. The apparently early alphabetaT-cell count recovery about two months after transplant was reportedly dependent on only several hundred rapidly expanded clones derived from non-depleted graft cells. In some patients, the high TCRbeta diversity seen at day 60 was put down to recipient T cells and intrathymic progenitors that had survived conditioning.

This sample's treatment or condition label indicates: allogeneic hematopoietic cell transplantation with graft depleted of TCRalphabeta T cells and CD19 B cells. TCRalphabeta/CD19-depleted allogeneic hematopoietic cell grafts were given to the transplant recipients, all of whom were children. This clonotype was observed many times. This clone's antigen is unknown. One base away there is no much larger clone; base qualities are not given. The germline V gene specifies SGHRS as CDR1 and YFSETQ as CDR2. The CDR3, cysteine through phenylalanine, is 13 amino acids long. This entry keeps only the CDR3 DNA: 39 bases, framed from base 1. V is pared back by 4 bases and J by 6 bases, with 14 bases lying between the germline termini. Libraries were prepared through PCR. The reads were generated on an Illumina HiSeq 2500. TCR library preparation used molecular barcoding, with unique molecular identifiers applied to normalize quantification of the TCRbeta repertoire. TCRdb took the public reads, trimmed them with fastp at Q25, ran MiXCR for clone calling and kept in-frame beta chains. Each CDR3 protein gets just one entry, which takes the most common genes and DNA from the rows behind it. This sample is represented by around 700,000 distinct CDR3 sequences; less than 15% of them were singletons. The top ten constitute around 0.76% of the sample.

This receptor was identified in a girl between 2 and 10 years old with congenital amegakaryocytic thrombocytopenia, due to receive a stem cell transplant. The sequence joins TRBV5-1 to TRBJ2-7; no D segment can be confidently identified. The sample was PBMCs, taken before TCRalphabeta/CD19-depleted stem cell transplant. The CDR3 corresponds to CASSPMLSGEQYF. The sequence in DNA is TGCGCCAGCAGCCCGATGTTATCAGGCGAGCAGTACTTC.